Listed below are T cell receptor beta chains from one sample, sequenced in a study of radiation and T cells in renal cell carcinoma. Generated by immunoSEQ multiplex PCR, the TCRdb table keeps only in-frame clones and is missing some. This repertoire shows tens of thousands of clones, 82% found once; its top ten account for around 5.8%. Sequencing was performed on blood, taken from a patient whose treatment included radiotherapy and nephrectomy. These receptors came from a man between 60 and 75 years old with renal cell carcinoma. Both conserved end residues are part of each CDR3. A D gene is named only where the DNA matches it firmly. Rows give clone size only sometimes, using once, few, many, or a class for an expanded clone.

DNA	CDR3	size	D	V	J
TGTGCCACCAGCAGAGCCAACACTGAAGCTTTCTTT	CATSRANTEAFF	NA	NA	TRBV15	TRBJ1-1
TGTGCCAGCAGCAGAGGGGCCCTCTACACCGGGGAGCTGTTTTTT	CASSRGALYTGELFF	NA	NA	TRBV9	TRBJ2-2
TGTGCCAGCAGTGCACGAGGGGGGGAGCAGTACTTC	CASSARGGEQYF	NA	NA	TRBV6-5	TRBJ2-7
TGTGCCAGCAGCTTAGATCGGGACAGGGTCTATGGCTACACCTTC	CASSLDRDRVYGYTF	NA	TRBD1	TRBV11-2	TRBJ1-2
TGTGCCAGCAGCTTAGAAAGGGGCAATCAGCCCCAGCATTTT	CASSLERGNQPQHF	NA	NA	TRBV7-8	TRBJ1-5
TGTGCCACCAGCAGAGATTCGGGACAGTATGGCTACACCTTC	CATSRDSGQYGYTF	NA	TRBD1	TRBV15	TRBJ1-2
TGTGCCAGCAGCTTGGGGGGAGAGGAGCAGTTCTTC	CASSLGGEEQFF	once	NA	TRBV9	TRBJ2-1
TGTGCCAGCAGTTTGTTCGAGCTCAGATGGAACTACGAGCAGTACTTC	CASSLFELRWNYEQYF	NA	NA	TRBV28	TRBJ2-7
TGTGCCAGCAGCTTAGGAAGACCCACAGATACGCAGTATTTT	CASSLGRPTDTQYF	NA	NA	TRBV7-8	TRBJ2-3
TGTGCCAGCAGCTTAAACCCTAGGGAGACCCAGTACTTC	CASSLNPRETQYF	NA	NA	TRBV7-2	TRBJ2-5
TGTGCCATCAGTGAGGAAACGGGTAGCAATCAGCCCCAGCATTTT	CAISEETGSNQPQHF	NA	NA	TRBV10-3	TRBJ1-5